This T cell receptor (beta chain) was found in a study of PD-L1 blockade in urothelial cancer. For the study at large: Patients with male sex and bladder-origin urothelial cancer accounted for about nine tenths of the roughly 29 enrolled.

CDR3 length equals 15 residues. CDR1 and CDR2 (germline): SGHRS, YFSETQ. V lost 0 bases and J lost 2, with 9 bases in between. Repertoires were generated with immunoSEQ multiplex PCR, while TCRdb's copy carries only in-frame clones and drops some. The data contain about 57,000 clones, roughly four fifths of them seen just once; the ten biggest clones take up 5.7%. Time point in this sample: pretreatment peripheral blood. Locally advanced or metastatic urothelial carcinoma was present in patients. The genes are TRBV5-1 and TRBJ2-1; D possibly corresponds to TRBD2 (6 bases). The specimen comprised PBMCs, sampled around atezolizumab (anti-PD-L1) treatment. This receptor was identified in a man between 65 and 80 years old with urothelial cancer. CDR3 region: CASSLGDWAYNEQFF. CDR3 nucleotide sequence: TGCGCCAGCAGCTTGGGGGACTGGGCCTACAATGAGCAGTTCTTC.